This T cell receptor beta chain was sequenced for a study of cytomegalovirus exposure and HLA in healthy donors. Study-wide results and limits: The study labeled fewer than 200 TCR beta chains cytomegalovirus-associated. Reported findings show TCR beta sequences accurately forecast HLA-A and HLA-B alleles in most subjects.

PCR employed 60 Vbeta and 13 Jbeta primers. TCRdb keeps only in-frame clones here, not all; method: immunoSEQ multiplex PCR. Of about 120,000 clones in the sample, around 80% are singletons; the top ten hold 2% to 2.5%. Trimming shortened V by 0 bases and J by 5 bases, and 8 bases separated the two germline ends. This CDR3 has 13 residues. Germline V gene data show CDR1 as SGHKS and CDR2 as YYEKEE (reference sequence). A word on this clone: The antigen remains undetermined.

The sequence derives from a man aged 25-45 years in good health and CMV-seronegative. Specimen: PBMCs. The chain joins TRBV5-5 to TRBJ1-1, with D possibly being TRBD1 (6 bases). CDR3 sequence reads: CASSLVRGTEAFF. For the CDR3, the DNA is TGTGCCAGCAGCTTGGTAAGGGGGACTGAAGCTTTCTTT. Based on the CDR3 plus reference TRBV5-5 and TRBJ1-1, the full variable domain is DAGVTQSPTHLIKTRGQQVTLRCSPISGHKSVSWYQQVLGQGPQFIFQYYEKEERGRGNFPDRFSARQFPNYSSELNVNALLLGDSALYLCASSLVRGTEAFFGQGTRLTVV.